Shown below are 15 T cell receptor beta chains from a single sample sequenced in a study of blood T cell repertoires in COVID-19. Produced via immunoSEQ multiplex PCR; TCRdb's table is partial and in-frame only. This repertoire shows some 330,000 clones, about 90% found once; its top ten account for less than 2.5%. The sequenced sample consisted of PBMCs or T cells enriched from blood (not recorded which). These receptors were taken from a middle-aged man in a cohort exposed to, infected with or recovered from COVID-19 (not recorded which).

This clone was observed once. V usage is TRBV19 and J usage is TRBJ1-5, with D tentatively TRBD1 (5 bases). The V and J ends lost 11 bases and 6 bases respectively, with 23 bases between them. The germline V gene has CDR1 LNHDA and CDR2 SQIVND (reference sequence). The CDR3 length is 15 residues. The CDR3 coding sequence is TGTGCCTCATGGGTGGGAGGGGCAAGTGGTCAGCCCCAGCATTTT. Translation gives CASWVGGASGQPQHF.

The chain joins TRBV29-1 to TRBJ1-1, with D perhaps TRBD1 (6 bases). The CDR3 consists of 12 residues. Trimming shortened V by 6 bases and J by 3 bases, and 11 bases separated the two germline ends. Germline loops: CDR1 SQVTM, CDR2 ANQGSEA. DNA for the CDR3: TGCAGCGTAGACACAGGGTACACTGAAGCTTTCTTT. Amino acids: CSVDTGYTEAFF.

J is TRBJ2-7 and V is TRBV9, with 8 bases lining up with TRBD2. The trim removed 0 bases at V and 1 base at J, leaving 3 bases unmatched. Germline loops: CDR1 SGDLS, CDR2 YYNGEE. The CDR3 loop spans 15 amino acids. The CDR3 loop reads CASSVGSGTSYEQYF. CDR3 DNA sequence: TGTGCCAGCAGCGTAGGTAGCGGGACGTCCTACGAGCAGTACTTC.

Here the CDR3 reads CASGLGAPNEKLFF. Written as DNA, the CDR3 is TGTGCTAGTGGTTTGGGGGCCCCTAATGAAAAACTGTTTTTT. V and J are TRBV12-5 and TRBJ1-4; D not certain. This CDR3 is 14 amino acids long. V gave up 1 base and J gave up 3 bases, with 6 bases separating them. Germline CDR1 reads LGHNT; CDR2 reads FRNRAP.

CDR3 DNA: TGTGCCTGGCGGACTAGCGGCCACCAAGAGACCCAGTACTTC. This gives the protein CAWRTSGHQETQYF. The chain has TRBV30 and TRBJ2-5; 10 nucleotides agree with TRBD2. Trimming at V came to 5 bases and at J to 0 bases, leaving 3 bases not matched to a gene. CDR1 and CDR2 from the germline V gene are GTSNPN and SVGIG (reference sequence). CDR3 length: 14 residues. Full variable domain (rest looked up from reference TRBV30 and TRBJ2-5): SQTIHQWPATLVQPVGSPLSLECTVEGTSNPNLYWYRQAAGRGLQLLFYSVGIGQISSEVPQNLSASRPQDRQFILSSKKLLLSDSGFYLCAWRTSGHQETQYFGPGTRLLVL.

This clone occurred a few times. This rearrangement joins TRBV27 to TRBJ1-5; TRBD1 is a possible D gene (5 bases). Germline lookup yields CDR1 MNHEY and CDR2 SMNVEV (reference sequence). The V gene lost 3 bases and the J gene lost 3 bases, with 15 bases spanning the gap. The CDR3 spans 16 residues. The CDR3 sequence: CASSFYGGGDNQPQHF. The CDR3 DNA is TGTGCCAGCAGTTTCTACGGCGGGGGAGACAATCAGCCCCAGCATTTT.

This clone was found a few times. V is TRBV28 and J is TRBJ1-5; no firm D call. Trimming removed 2 bases at V and 2 bases at J, with 7 bases between. Germline V gene sequence: CDR1 MDHEN, CDR2 SYDVKM. The CDR3 runs 14 residues. The CDR3 DNA reads as TGTGCCAGCAGTTTACCCACGGGCAATCAGCCCCAGCATTTT. Protein product: CASSLPTGNQPQHF.

V is TRBV11-3 and J is TRBJ2-1; 12 bases line up with TRBD2. Germline loops: CDR1 SGHNT, CDR2 YENEEA. The CDR3 length is 15 residues. V trimming: 5 bases; J trimming: 6 bases; junction bases outside the gene matches: 5. The DNA of the CDR3 is TGTGCCAGCAGCCTGACTAGCGGGAGTGTCAATGAGCAGTTCTTC. Translating gives CASSLTSGSVNEQFF.

With respect to this clone: A junction end diverges from the germline sequence, so it may reflect a read error. The CDR3 reads CASIETADSGYTF. The CDR3, as DNA: TGTGCCAGCATTGAAACGGCCGACTCGGGCTACACCTTC. V gene TRBV6-1 combines with J gene TRBJ1-2; D unresolved. Looked up from germline, CDR1 is MNHNS and CDR2 is SASEGT. The CDR3 has 13 residues.

This rearrangement joins TRBV25-1 to TRBJ1-2, with TRBD1 as a possible D gene (5 bases). The CDR3 contains 12 residues. The V gene's germline CDR1 is MGHDK and CDR2 SYGVNS. V lost 3 bases, J lost 7 bases, and 9 bases lay in between. DNA of the CDR3: TGTGCCAGCAGTGACCAGGGAGGTGGCTACACCTTC. Translating it yields CASSDQGGGYTF.

This chain connects TRBV20-1 to TRBJ2-1; 8 bases match TRBD1. V was clipped by 6 bases and J by 8 bases; unmatched bases: 15. CDR1 is DFQATT, CDR2 SNEGSKA, per germline (reference sequence). The CDR3 covers 15 residues. DNA for the CDR3: TGCAGTGCAAGTATTCGGACAGGGATAATCGATGAGCAGTTCTTC. Protein sequence: CSASIRTGIIDEQFF.

The chain has TRBV28 and TRBJ2-1; D not certain. Between the trimmed V and J ends, which lost 10 bases and 2 bases, there was a span of 12 bases. The CDR3 consists of 13 residues. Germline V gene lookup returns CDR1 MDHEN and CDR2 SYDVKM. CDR3 DNA: TGTGCCACCCTTACAGAAACCTACAATGAGCAGTTCTTC. Amino acid sequence: CATLTETYNEQFF.

This chain connects TRBV3-1 (or the pseudogene TRBV3-2) to TRBJ1-2, with 7 bases that match TRBD1. The CDR3 loop spans 14 amino acids. Germline V lookup: CDR1 LGHDT, CDR2 YNNKEL (reference sequence). The ends lost 8 bases at V and 0 bases at J; junction bases unmatched: 6. The CDR3 nucleotides read TGTGCCAGCTATGGGACAGCCGCTAACTATGGCTACACCTTC. Translating gives CASYGTAANYGYTF.

The chain combines TRBV5-1 with TRBJ2-3; D perhaps matches TRBD1 (5 bases). The germline V and J ends were trimmed by 1 base and 0 bases, with 9 bases remaining between them. This CDR3 is 15 amino acids long. Germline CDR1 is SGHRS and CDR2 is YFSETQ. The CDR3 DNA is TGCGCCAGCAGCTTGTCAGGGTTTAGCACAGATACGCAGTATTTT. It encodes CASSLSGFSTDTQYF.

This clone turned up a few times. This CDR3 is CASSAGGRMNTEAFF. The CDR3 bases are TGTGCCAGCAGTGCTGGGGGGAGGATGAACACTGAAGCTTTCTTT. V gene TRBV25-1 combines with J gene TRBJ1-1; possible D gene TRBD1, 5 bases. Per germline, CDR1 MGHDK and CDR2 SYGVNS. The CDR3 runs to 15 residues. V was cut by 4 bases and J by 0 bases, with 12 bases left in between.